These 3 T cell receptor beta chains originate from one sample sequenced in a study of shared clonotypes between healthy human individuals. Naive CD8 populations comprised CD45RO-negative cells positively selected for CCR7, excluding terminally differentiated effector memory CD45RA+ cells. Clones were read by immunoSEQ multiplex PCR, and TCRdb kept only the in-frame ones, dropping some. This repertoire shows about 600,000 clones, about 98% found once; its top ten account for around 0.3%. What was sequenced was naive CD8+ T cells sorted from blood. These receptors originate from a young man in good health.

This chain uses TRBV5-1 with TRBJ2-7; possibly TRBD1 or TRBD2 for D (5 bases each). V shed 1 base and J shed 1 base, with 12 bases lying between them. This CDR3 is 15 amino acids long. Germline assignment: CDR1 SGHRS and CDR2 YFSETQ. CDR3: CASSLHPGRSYEQYF. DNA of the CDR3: TGCGCCAGCAGCTTGCACCCGGGGCGGTCCTACGAGCAGTACTTC.

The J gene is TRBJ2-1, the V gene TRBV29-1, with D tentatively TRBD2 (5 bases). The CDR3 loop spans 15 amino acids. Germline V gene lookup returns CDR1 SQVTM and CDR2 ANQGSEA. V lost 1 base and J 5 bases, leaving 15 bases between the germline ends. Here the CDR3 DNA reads TGCAGCGTTGAAGGGACTCCAATACGAGACAATGAGCAGTTCTTC. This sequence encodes CSVEGTPIRDNEQFF.

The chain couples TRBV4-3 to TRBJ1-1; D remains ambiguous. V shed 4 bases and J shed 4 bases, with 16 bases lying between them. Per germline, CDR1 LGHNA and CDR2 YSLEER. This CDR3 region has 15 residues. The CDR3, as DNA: TGCGCCAGCAGCCCAAGGGCCTTTTGGCGCACTGAAGCTTTCTTT. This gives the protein CASSPRAFWRTEAFF.